Listed below are T cell receptor beta chains from one sample, sequenced in a study of T-cell memory formation after mild COVID-19. TCRdb reprocessed the 5' RACE reads via MiXCR and lists one record per CDR3 protein. This repertoire shows fewer than 250,000 distinct CDR3 sequences, approximately 30% found once; its top ten account for over 10%. Sequenced sample: PBMCs or a T cell subset sorted from them (not recorded which). The receptors were sampled from an adult woman who had mild COVID-19 (a few samples of this study predate the infection). Cell type and time point are not known. Both conserved end residues are part of each CDR3. D genes are given only for firm matches. Some rows have no size entry. The others give once, few or many, or a class for an expanded clone.

TRBJ1-1,TRBV9,.,.,TGTGCCAGCAGCGTAGAGCCCAGGGGTACTGAAGCTTTCTTT,CASSVEPRGTEAFF
TRBJ1-2,TRBV7-9,few,TRBD1,TGTGCCAGCACCGCGGACAGGGGGCAAGATGGCTACACCTTC,CASTADRGQDGYTF
TRBJ1-4,TRBV29-1,.,.,TGCAGCGTTGGTACGGGGAAGAATGAAAAACTGTTTTTT,CSVGTGKNEKLFF
TRBJ1-1,TRBV7-9,once,.,TGTGCCAGCAGCCCCCCCGGGATAGAAGCTTTCTTT,CASSPPGIEAFF
TRBJ1-1,TRBV5-8,few,.,TGTGCCAGCAGCCTGCAGGGCATGAACACTGAAGCTTTCTTT,CASSLQGMNTEAFF
TRBJ2-5,TRBV30,.,.,TGTGCCTGGAGGTGGGATGGGCAGAAAGAGACCCAGTACTTC,CAWRWDGQKETQYF
TRBJ2-3,TRBV4-2,many,.,TGTGCCAGCAGGAGGGATAGGGAGGCAGATACGCAGTATTTT,CASRRDREADTQYF
TRBJ2-5,TRBV5-5,many,TRBD2,TGTGCCAGCAGTTATTATAGCGGGAGGTACCAAGAGACCCAGTACTTC,CASSYYSGRYQETQYF
TRBJ2-5,TRBV24-1,many,.,TGTGCCACCAGTGATCCTGGGACCGCAGAGACCCAGTACTTC,CATSDPGTAETQYF
TRBJ2-5,TRBV18,.,.,TGTGCCAGCTCACCCCCGGACAGCAAAGAGACCCAGTACTTC,CASSPPDSKETQYF
TRBJ2-3,TRBV20-1,.,TRBD1,TGCAGTGCTAGATCACGGACAGGGGGAACAGATACGCAGTATTTT,CSARSRTGGTDTQYF
TRBJ2-7,TRBV9,.,TRBD2,TGTGCCAGCAGCCCAGGGACTAGCGGGAGCCCCACATCCTACGAGCAGTACTTC,CASSPGTSGSPTSYEQYF
TRBJ2-7,TRBV5-4,.,TRBD2,TGTGCCAGCAGCACCCAAGCGGGGGGGCCGAGAGAGCAGTACTTC,CASSTQAGGPREQYF
TRBJ2-1,TRBV29-1,.,.,TGCAGCGTTGGGACCGCCCGTTACAATGAGCAGTTCTTC,CSVGTARYNEQFF
TRBJ2-7,TRBV5-4,once,TRBD2,TGTGCCAGCAGCTTCGGACTAGCGGGAGATCGGATGACTCGAGAGCAGTACTTC,CASSFGLAGDRMTREQYF
TRBJ1-6,TRBV6-5,few,.,TGTGCCAGCAGTTACGAGGTTAATTCACCCCTCCACTTT,CASSYEVNSPLHF
TRBJ2-3,TRBV7-6,many,.,TGTGCCAGCAGCTTGCCATCTAGGGCGGATACGCAGTATTTT,CASSLPSRADTQYF
TRBJ2-2,TRBV24-1,.,.,TGTGCCACCAGTGACCTGACATACACCGGGGAGCTGTTTTTT,CATSDLTYTGELFF
TRBJ2-1,TRBV7-9,few,.,TGTGCCAGCAGCTTAGAGGGACATCTCCTGGCGGTCTTC,CASSLEGHLLAVF
TRBJ2-7,TRBV12-3/TRBV12-4,.,TRBD1,TGTGCCAGCACCATGGGACAGGTCTTCTACGAGCAGTACTTC,CASTMGQVFYEQYF
TRBJ1-6,TRBV19,once,.,TGTGCCAGCTCATCAAAGGACAACCATAATTCACCCCTCCACTTT,CASSSKDNHNSPLHF
TRBJ1-2,TRBV5-5,.,.,TGTGCCAGCAGCTTCAGGGGATTTTATGGCTACACCTTC,CASSFRGFYGYTF
TRBJ2-7,TRBV6-5,few,TRBD2,TGTGCCAGCAGTTACTCGATAGGACTAGCGGCCGGAGAGCAGTACTTC,CASSYSIGLAAGEQYF
TRBJ1-2,TRBV12-3/TRBV12-4,few,.,TGTGCCAGCAGCCTACAGCAGACGAAAATCTATGGCTACACCTTC,CASSLQQTKIYGYTF
TRBJ2-1,TRBV20-1,few,TRBD2,TGCAGTGCTAGGGGGGCTAGCGGGAGTTCGGGGAATGAGCAGTTCTTC,CSARGASGSSGNEQFF
TRBJ1-1,TRBV6-6,few,.,TGTGCCAGCAGTCCATCGAGCACCACTGAAGCTTTCTTT,CASSPSSTTEAFF
TRBJ1-1,TRBV11-2,.,.,TGTGCCAGCAGCTCCCTTGTATGGGAAGCTTTCTTT,CASSSLVWEAFF
TRBJ2-1,TRBV11-3,.,.,TGTGCCAGCAGCATTTGGGACTCCGAGCAGTTCTTC,CASSIWDSEQFF
TRBJ1-5,TRBV19,few,.,TGTGCCAGTAGTAGCCCAACGCGGGGACAGCCCCAGCATTTT,CASSSPTRGQPQHF
TRBJ2-1,TRBV4-3,.,TRBD2,TGCGCCAGCAGCCAAGAGAGCTATAGCGGGAGGGCCAAGTATGAGCAGTTCTTC,CASSQESYSGRAKYEQFF
TRBJ2-1,TRBV2,few,TRBD1,TGTGCCAGCAGAGACCGGGACAGGCAATACAATGAGCAGTTCTTC,CASRDRDRQYNEQFF
TRBJ1-1,TRBV5-1,.,.,TGCGCCAGCAGCTTGCCGGCCAGCAACACTGAAGCTTTCTTT,CASSLPASNTEAFF
TRBJ2-1,TRBV6-6,few,TRBD1,TGTGCCAGCAGTTTTGACAGGGGGGCCAATGAGCAGTTCTTC,CASSFDRGANEQFF
TRBJ2-1,TRBV6-2/TRBV6-3,.,.,TGTGCCAGCAGTTTTGACCCCCTGATCTCCTACAATGAGCAGTTCTTC,CASSFDPLISYNEQFF
TRBJ2-3,TRBV24-1,.,.,TGTGCCACCAGTGGCGGAGCGGGCACAGATACGCAGTATTTT,CATSGGAGTDTQYF
TRBJ1-1,TRBV7-9,once,.,TGTGCCAGCAGCTTAGTGGAGGGCATCATGAACACTGAAGCTTTCTTT,CASSLVEGIMNTEAFF
TRBJ2-2,TRBV20-1,.,.,TGCAGTGCTAGAAAGCTTCGGGGCACCGGGGAGCTGTTTTTT,CSARKLRGTGELFF
TRBJ2-4,TRBV10-3,few,TRBD1,TGTGCCGTTACGACAGGGATCGGCATTCAGTACTTC,CAVTTGIGIQYF
TRBJ2-1,TRBV2,few,.,TGTGCCAGCAGTGAACTAGAAGGGTCCTACAATGAGCAGTTCTTC,CASSELEGSYNEQFF
TRBJ1-1,TRBV7-2,.,.,TGTGCCAGCAGGCTACAGGGTAACACTGAAGCTTTCTTT,CASRLQGNTEAFF
TRBJ1-5,TRBV7-8,.,.,TGTGCCAGTAGGGGGGGGTCCCGTTATAGCAATCAGCCCCAGCATTTT,CASRGGSRYSNQPQHF
TRBJ1-1,TRBV13,.,.,TGTGCCAGCAGCTTCTACGGGGGCACTGAAGCTTTCTTT,CASSFYGGTEAFF
TRBJ1-2,TRBV6-1,.,TRBD1,TGTGCCAGCAGTGGGAGACAGGGTTTCCCCTATGGCTACACCTTC,CASSGRQGFPYGYTF
TRBJ2-1,TRBV24-1,.,TRBD2,TGTGCCACCAGTGATTATCCTAGCGGGAGCTCCTACAATGAGCAGTTCTTC,CATSDYPSGSSYNEQFF
TRBJ2-1,TRBV9,.,.,TGTGCCAGCACCGCGAGGGGGGAGTCCTACAATGAGCAGTTCTTC,CASTARGESYNEQFF
TRBJ1-2,TRBV4-1,.,TRBD1,TGCGCCAGCAGCCGGGACAGGCTTTACTATGGCTACACCTTC,CASSRDRLYYGYTF
TRBJ1-4,TRBV20-1,.,.,TGCAGTGCTTGGACAGTAGGGGAAAAACTGTTTTTT,CSAWTVGEKLFF
TRBJ2-2,TRBV7-2,.,.,TGTGCCAGCAGCTTACGTAGCGGATCGAACACCGGGGAGCTGTTTTTT,CASSLRSGSNTGELFF
TRBJ1-1,TRBV20-1,.,.,TGCAGTGCTAGAGATCGACCGGGTAGGTGGAACACTGAAGCTTTCTTT,CSARDRPGRWNTEAFF
TRBJ1-1,TRBV29-1,.,.,TGCAGCGTTGGTCAACGGCGGAACACTGAAGCTTTCTTT,CSVGQRRNTEAFF
TRBJ2-7,TRBV20-1,.,TRBD1,TGCAGTGCTATAGACCCGTCCAGGGGGCGATCCTACGAGCAGTACTTC,CSAIDPSRGRSYEQYF
TRBJ1-2,TRBV11-1,.,.,TGTGCCAGCAGCTTAGAGACAGGTGGCTTCTATGGCTACACCTTC,CASSLETGGFYGYTF
TRBJ2-3,TRBV5-1,.,.,TGCGCCAGCAGCGTCCCACCCACAGATACGCAGTATTTT,CASSVPPTDTQYF